This TCR beta chain appears in the sequencing data of a study of OX40 agonist ivuxolimab in advanced cancers. Deletions cut 5 bases from V and 7 bases from J, with 15 bases between. CDR1 and CDR2 (germline): SGHAT, FQNNGV. CDR3 length: 14 residues. Measured with immunoSEQ multiplex PCR; TCRdb has only the in-frame clones, and not every one. This sample has over 50,000 clones; about nine tenths occur once, and the top ten carry around 25%. The chain joins TRBV11-2 to TRBJ2-1; the D is unclear. The sequence was collected from an adult with an advanced solid tumor such as melanoma, head and neck, liver or kidney cancer. The sample consisted of CD4+ or CD8+ T cells sorted from blood, taken in a trial of the OX40 agonist ivuxolimab. CDR3 loop: CASSALGRRNEQFF. CDR3 in DNA: TGTGCCAGCAGCGCCCTAGGTAGAAGGAATGAGCAGTTCTTC.